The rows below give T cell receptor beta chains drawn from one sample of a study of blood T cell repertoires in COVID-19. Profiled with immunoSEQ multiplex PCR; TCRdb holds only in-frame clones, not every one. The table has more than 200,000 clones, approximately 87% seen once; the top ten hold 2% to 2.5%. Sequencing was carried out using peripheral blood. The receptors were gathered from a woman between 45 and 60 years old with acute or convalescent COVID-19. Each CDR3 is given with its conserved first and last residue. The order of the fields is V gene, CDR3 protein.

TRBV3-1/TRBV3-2,CASSQVGYEQFF
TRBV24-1,CATSDLRSGSTDTQYF
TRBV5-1,CASSFLAGDTGELFF
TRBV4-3,CASSQVVLAGRTGELFF
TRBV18,CASSPRDRVNYGYTF
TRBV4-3,CASSQTSGSSYNEQFF
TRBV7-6,CASSRWTGGAYEQYF
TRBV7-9,CASSPLTGRGGYTF
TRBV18,CASSLGQGLSYEQYF
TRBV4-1,CASSQVDSLSGNTIYF
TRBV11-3,CASSLRSGRAGGTDTQYF
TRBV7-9,CASSKGPKSSYEQYF
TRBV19,CARGPRDRVEDSPLHF
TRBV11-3,CASSLGLGTADTQYF
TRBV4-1,CASSPTEGKSNQPQHF
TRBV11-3,CASSLGQGANYGYTF
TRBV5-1,CASSPGGLAGDYEQYF
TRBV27,CASSLTVSSYNEQFF
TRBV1,CTSSHHAGTFTDTQYF
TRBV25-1,CASSGDRGINTGELFF
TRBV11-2,CASSDSLNQPQHF
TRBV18,CASSPAETTITIAIF
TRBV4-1,CASSQTRRRRGYTF
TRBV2,CASSEGQGGDTQYF
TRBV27,CASRPIAGGITDTQYF
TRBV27,CASSFGGNQPQHF
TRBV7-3,CASSLNWGDEAFF
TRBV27,CASSLDRVGGHEQYF
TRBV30,CAWRRTGALDYGYTF
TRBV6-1,CASSDQGTDGYTF
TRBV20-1,CSASRGAGHNEQFF
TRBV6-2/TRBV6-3,CASSYLEGLYSNQPQHF
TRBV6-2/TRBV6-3,CASSFSPTSPAGEQYF
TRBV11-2,CASTTDSWASYNEQFF
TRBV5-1,CASNGGSPYNEQFF
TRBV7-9,CASSPQGRSELFF
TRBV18,CASSPLAGAATSSYEQYF
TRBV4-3,CASSQGGLGDWETQYF
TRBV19,CASSDGVGMGNTGELFF
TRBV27,CASSPWTGGHIKAFF
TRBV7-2,CASSLAGEGEQYF
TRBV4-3,CASSRGQGTYEQYF
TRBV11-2,CASSLGPGVEQYF
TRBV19,CASSRQGAGQPQHF
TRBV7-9,CASRTGTSGLTDTQYF
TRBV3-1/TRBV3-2,CASSQGRTSGREQYF
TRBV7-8,CASSPRVGNTEAFF
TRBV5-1,CASSGGTGNEKLFF
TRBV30,CAWDTGGSYNEQFF
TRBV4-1,CASSQEALANEQFF
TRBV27,CASRPGDSQNQPQHF
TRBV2,CASSALAGGSTDTQYF
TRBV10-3,CAISLDGDISYEQYF
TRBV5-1,CASSLRGQADTQYF
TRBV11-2,CASSDRVTNEKLFF